The clone carrying this TCR beta chain occurred many times. The data were taken from a study of blood T cells in healthy people across ages. Primed by a sample-barcoded 5' primer and a J-beta primer mix, a second PCR proceeded for about 6 to 11 cycles. MiXCR, applied by TCRdb to the 5' RACE reads, yields one record per CDR3 protein. The repertoire holds approximately 360,000 distinct CDR3 sequences, with over 45% as singletons. Losses at the gene ends were 6 bases for V and 7 bases for J; bases not matched to a gene: 8. The germline gives CDR1 DFQATT, CDR2 SNEGSKA (reference sequence). CDR3 length: 13 amino acids.

The chain employs TRBV20-1 and TRBJ2-4; TRBD2 aligns across 8 bases. The sequencing sample was made of blood. The origin of this receptor is a man between 60 and 70 years old in good health. CDR3 loop: CSAGGLGRNIQYF. The CDR3 DNA reads TGCAGTGCGGGGGGACTAGGAAGGAACATTCAGTACTTC.